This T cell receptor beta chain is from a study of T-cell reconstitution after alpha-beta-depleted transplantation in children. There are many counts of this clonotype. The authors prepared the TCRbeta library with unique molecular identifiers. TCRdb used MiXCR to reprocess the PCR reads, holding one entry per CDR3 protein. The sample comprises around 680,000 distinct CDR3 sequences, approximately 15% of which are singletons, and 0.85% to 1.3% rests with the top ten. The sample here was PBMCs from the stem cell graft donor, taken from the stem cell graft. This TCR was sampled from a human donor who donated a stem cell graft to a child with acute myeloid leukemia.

The CDR3 DNA follows: TGTGCCAGCAGCCTCCTGGGGGACAGGGGGCAGATCGGCTACACCTTC. This encodes CASSLLGDRGQIGYTF. The chain uses TRBV12-3 or TRBV12-4 and TRBJ1-2, with 12 bases identical to TRBD1. V lost 6 bases to trimming and J lost 8 bases; unmatched junction nucleotides: 13. The CDR3 covers 16 residues.